A selection of T cell receptor beta chains follows, all from one sample in a study of blood T cell repertoires in COVID-19. Generated by immunoSEQ multiplex PCR, the TCRdb table keeps only in-frame clones and is missing some. Counted here are a few hundred thousand clones, roughly 91% occurring once; the ten biggest clones make up 0.99%. The sample taken for sequencing was peripheral blood. The receptors were gathered from a woman aged 40 to 55 who had recovered from COVID-19. CDR3s include the opening cysteine and the closing phenylalanine or tryptophan. D genes are given only for firm matches. A row's size may be missing; if present it is once, few, many or a size class.

TGCAGCGTGGGGGGGGGTATGAACACTGAAGCTTTCTTT	CSVGGGMNTEAFF	.	TRBV29-1	.	TRBJ1-1
TGTGCCAGCAGAAAGGGACAGGGGGGTCAGCCCCAGCATTTT	CASRKGQGGQPQHF	TRBD1	TRBV3-1/TRBV3-2	.	TRBJ1-5
TGTGCCTGGAGTGTTTTGACTACCGACACGCAGCAGTATTTT	CAWSVLTTDTQQYF	.	TRBV30	.	TRBJ2-3
TGTGCCAGCAGCCAAGATCCGGGGGTTTCACCCCTCCACTTT	CASSQDPGVSPLHF	.	TRBV3-1/TRBV3-2	.	TRBJ1-6
TGCAGTGCTAGTTGGGAGGCTGGCAATCAGCCCCAGCATTTT	CSASWEAGNQPQHF	.	TRBV20-1	.	TRBJ1-5
TGCGCCAGCAGCTTGCGACAGGGGCTGGATGGCTACACCTTC	CASSLRQGLDGYTF	TRBD1	TRBV5-1	.	TRBJ1-2
TGTGCCAGTAGTATAGGGAGGACTAGCGGGACAGATACGCAGTATTTT	CASSIGRTSGTDTQYF	TRBD2	TRBV19	.	TRBJ2-3
TGTGCCAGTAGTATCGGACTAGCGGGCAGATACGAGCAGTACTTC	CASSIGLAGRYEQYF	TRBD2	TRBV19	.	TRBJ2-7
TGTGCCAGCAGCCCAGCGGCAGGGGCCTTCTCTGGAAACACCATATATTTT	CASSPAAGAFSGNTIYF	.	TRBV7-9	.	TRBJ1-3
TGTGCCAGCTCACCGGGACAGGGATCCTATGGCTACACCTTC	CASSPGQGSYGYTF	TRBD1	TRBV18	once	TRBJ1-2
TGTGCCAGCGGGGACGGAGGGAGCTCCTACAATGAGCAGTTCTTC	CASGDGGSSYNEQFF	.	TRBV6-5	.	TRBJ2-1
TGTGCCAGCAGCGTAGTGGGAGACGACCGAAATTCACCCCTCCACTTT	CASSVVGDDRNSPLHF	.	TRBV9	.	TRBJ1-6
TGTGCCAGCAGCCAAGAGTGGCAGACACTCTCTGGAAACACCATATATTTT	CASSQEWQTLSGNTIYF	.	TRBV4-2	.	TRBJ1-3
TGTGCCAGCAGTGAGTCTACAGGGGGGAGGACTGAAGCTTTCTTT	CASSESTGGRTEAFF	TRBD1	TRBV25-1	.	TRBJ1-1
TGTGCCACCAGGCCCGCGGGTGGCACAGATACGCAGTATTTT	CATRPAGGTDTQYF	.	TRBV19	.	TRBJ2-3
TGTGCCAGTAGACAAAGGGACAGGGGCTATGGCTACACCTTC	CASRQRDRGYGYTF	TRBD1	TRBV19	.	TRBJ1-2
TGTGCCAGCAGTTTACCGGGAAGTGAGCAGTTCTTC	CASSLPGSEQFF	.	TRBV27	.	TRBJ2-1
TGTGCCACCCGACACCCACTCTCCTACGAGCAGTACTTC	CATRHPLSYEQYF	.	TRBV5-8	.	TRBJ2-7
TGTGCCAGCAGCGACCCGGGACAGGGGGGGGATGAGCAGTTCTTC	CASSDPGQGGDEQFF	TRBD1	TRBV5-6	.	TRBJ2-1
TGTGCCAGCAGCTTAGGGGCGGGGTCCCCCTACGAGCAGTACTTC	CASSLGAGSPYEQYF	.	TRBV7-6	.	TRBJ2-7
TGTGCCAGCAGCTTGGAAGGACTAGCGGGAACAGATACGCAGTATTTT	CASSLEGLAGTDTQYF	TRBD2	TRBV5-4	.	TRBJ2-3
TGTGCCAGCAGCCCTGGGCTACAGGGTTTGAGTGGCTACACCTTC	CASSPGLQGLSGYTF	.	TRBV11-3	.	TRBJ1-2
TGTGCCAGCTCACCGCCGGGAAGGGGACTTGGACAAGAGACCCAGTACTTC	CASSPPGRGLGQETQYF	.	TRBV18	.	TRBJ2-5
TGTGCCTGGAGCACAGGGTACACCGGGGAGCTGTTTTTT	CAWSTGYTGELFF	.	TRBV30	.	TRBJ2-2
TGCGCCAGCAGCCGACAGGGGGCCGGGGGCACTGAAGCTTTCTTT	CASSRQGAGGTEAFF	TRBD1	TRBV5-1	.	TRBJ1-1
TGTGCCAGCACCATTAGCCTTGAGGCCGGGGAGCTGTTTTTT	CASTISLEAGELFF	.	TRBV5-6	few	TRBJ2-2
TGTGCTAGTGGTTTCGGAGACAGGTACCAAGAGACCCAGTACTTC	CASGFGDRYQETQYF	.	TRBV12-5	.	TRBJ2-5
TGTGCCAGCAGCCCAGGGGGCACCTACACTGAAGCTTTCTTT	CASSPGGTYTEAFF	TRBD1	TRBV7-3	.	TRBJ1-1
TGTGCCACCCGGGGCGGGGGCCACCAAGAGACCCAGTACTTC	CATRGGGHQETQYF	.	TRBV28	.	TRBJ2-5
TGTGCCAGCAGTGAATGGGGCCGTGACCACTATGGCTACACCTTC	CASSEWGRDHYGYTF	.	TRBV25-1	.	TRBJ1-2
TGTGCCAGCAGCCGCAACGTCGGGACAGGGGGGTCCACAGATACGCAGTATTTT	CASSRNVGTGGSTDTQYF	TRBD1	TRBV7-3	.	TRBJ2-3
TGTGCCAGCAGCCCAGACAGAAACTATGGCTACACCTTC	CASSPDRNYGYTF	.	TRBV9	.	TRBJ1-2
TGTGCCAGCAGCTTAGTTAGGCAGGGGAGACACGAGCAGTACTTC	CASSLVRQGRHEQYF	.	TRBV7-3	.	TRBJ2-7
TGTGCCACCAGTGCTCACCCAGGGGGCAGGGAAAACTCTGGGGCCAACGTCCTGACTTTC	CATSAHPGGRENSGANVLTF	TRBD1	TRBV24-1	.	TRBJ2-6
TGTGCCAGCAGCGAGGACAGTTCCAATTCACCCCTCCACTTT	CASSEDSSNSPLHF	.	TRBV2	.	TRBJ1-6
TGTGCCAGCAGCTCCCCGGACAAGTTCGGCGAGCAGTACTTC	CASSSPDKFGEQYF	.	TRBV7-8	.	TRBJ2-7
TGTGCCAGCTCACCACCGGGGAGTTTGAACACTGAAGCTTTCTTT	CASSPPGSLNTEAFF	.	TRBV18	.	TRBJ1-1
TGTGCCACCAGTGACAAAAGCGGAGCTTTCTTT	CATSDKSGAFF	.	TRBV24-1	.	TRBJ1-1
TGTGCCAGCAGTTTAAGAAGGACTAGGGCGGGGGCCGGGGAGCTGTTTTTT	CASSLRRTRAGAGELFF	TRBD2	TRBV27	.	TRBJ2-2
TGTGCCAGTAGTTGGACAGGGGCCACGAACACTGAAGCTTTCTTT	CASSWTGATNTEAFF	TRBD1	TRBV19	.	TRBJ1-1
TGTGCCAGCAGCCACGGGGGAGGGACCCAGTACTTC	CASSHGGGTQYF	.	TRBV11-2	.	TRBJ2-5
TGCAGCGTTGAAGTAGTTGGCGGGACAGGGCCTGGCTACACCTTC	CSVEVVGGTGPGYTF	TRBD1	TRBV29-1	.	TRBJ1-2
TGTGCCAGCAGCTCAACGGGCCGCGGGTCTGGCACAGATACGCAGTATTTT	CASSSTGRGSGTDTQYF	.	TRBV7-2	.	TRBJ2-3
TGTGCCAGCACCCCACAGGGACTAGGGCCTGAAGCTTTCTTT	CASTPQGLGPEAFF	.	TRBV6-6	.	TRBJ1-1
TGTGCCATCAGTGAGCCCGAACAGGGGCCTCAGCTCAACTATGGCTACACCTTC	CAISEPEQGPQLNYGYTF	TRBD1	TRBV10-3	once	TRBJ1-2
TGTGCCAGCAGCCCTGTGGGGAGGGCTGGCTACACCTTC	CASSPVGRAGYTF	.	TRBV3-1/TRBV3-2	once	TRBJ1-2
TGTGCCAGCAGCCCCTTCGGGGGGCGGCTCTCTGGGGCCAACGTCCTGACTTTC	CASSPFGGRLSGANVLTF	.	TRBV7-2	.	TRBJ2-6
TGTGCCAGCAGCGTAGGATCCGCGGCCTATGGCTACACCTTC	CASSVGSAAYGYTF	.	TRBV9	.	TRBJ1-2
TGTGCCAGCAGCGCCGACAGGGGCTGGGGTCAGCCCCAGCATTTT	CASSADRGWGQPQHF	TRBD1	TRBV7-2	.	TRBJ1-5
TGTGCCAGCAGCTTGGCCGTCGGGGGGGGGACCCAGTACTTC	CASSLAVGGGTQYF	TRBD2	TRBV5-4	.	TRBJ2-5
TGTGCCAGTACCCCCGACAGTCAAGAGACCCAGTACTTC	CASTPDSQETQYF	.	TRBV19	.	TRBJ2-5